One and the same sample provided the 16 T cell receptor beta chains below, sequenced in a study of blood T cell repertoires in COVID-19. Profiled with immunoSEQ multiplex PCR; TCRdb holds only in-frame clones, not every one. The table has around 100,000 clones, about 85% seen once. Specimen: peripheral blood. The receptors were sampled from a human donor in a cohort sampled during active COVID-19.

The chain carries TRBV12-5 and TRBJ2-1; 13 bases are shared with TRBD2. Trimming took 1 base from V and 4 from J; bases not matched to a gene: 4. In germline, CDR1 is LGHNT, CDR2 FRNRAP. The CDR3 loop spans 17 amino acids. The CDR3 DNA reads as TGTGCTAGTGGTTTGGCGGGGACTAGCGGGGTATACAATGAGCAGTTCTTC. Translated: CASGLAGTSGVYNEQFF.

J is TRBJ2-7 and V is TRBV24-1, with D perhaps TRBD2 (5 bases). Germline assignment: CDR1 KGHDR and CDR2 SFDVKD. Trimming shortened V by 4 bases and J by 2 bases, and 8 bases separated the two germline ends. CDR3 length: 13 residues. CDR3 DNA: TGTGCCACCAGTGAATCCGGGACCTACGAGCAGTACTTC. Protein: CATSESGTYEQYF.

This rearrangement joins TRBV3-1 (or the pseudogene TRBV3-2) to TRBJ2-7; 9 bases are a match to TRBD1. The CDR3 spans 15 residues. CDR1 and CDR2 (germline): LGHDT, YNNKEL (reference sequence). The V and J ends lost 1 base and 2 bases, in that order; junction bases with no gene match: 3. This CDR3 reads CASSQGGTGTYEQYF. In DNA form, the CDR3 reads TGTGCCAGCAGCCAAGGGGGGACAGGGACCTACGAGCAGTACTTC.

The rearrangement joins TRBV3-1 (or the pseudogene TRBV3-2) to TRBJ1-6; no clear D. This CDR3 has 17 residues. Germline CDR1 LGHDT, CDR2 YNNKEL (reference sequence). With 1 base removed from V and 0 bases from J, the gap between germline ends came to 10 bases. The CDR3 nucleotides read TGTGCCAGCAGCCAAGTTGAAGCCCCCTCCTATAATTCACCCCTCCACTTT. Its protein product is CASSQVEAPSYNSPLHF.

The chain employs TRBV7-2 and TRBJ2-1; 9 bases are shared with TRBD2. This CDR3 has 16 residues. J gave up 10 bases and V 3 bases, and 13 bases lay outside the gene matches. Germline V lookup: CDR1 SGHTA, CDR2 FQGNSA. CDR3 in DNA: TGTGCCAGCAGCTTCGAACATCTAGCGGGGAAGAGGGAGCAGTTCTTC. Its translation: CASSFEHLAGKREQFF. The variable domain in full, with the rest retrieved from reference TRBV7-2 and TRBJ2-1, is GAGVSQSPSNKVTEKGKDVELRCDPISGHTALYWYRQSLGQGLEFLIYFQGNSAPDKSGLPSDRFSAERTGGSVSTLTIQRTQQEDSAVYLCASSFEHLAGKREQFFGPGTRLTVL.

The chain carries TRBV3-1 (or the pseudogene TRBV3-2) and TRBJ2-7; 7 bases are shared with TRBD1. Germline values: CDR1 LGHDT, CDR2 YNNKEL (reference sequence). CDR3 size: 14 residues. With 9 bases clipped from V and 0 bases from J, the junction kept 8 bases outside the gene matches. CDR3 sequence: CASRQGTSSYEQYF. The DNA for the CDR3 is TGTGCCAGTAGACAGGGTACGAGCTCCTACGAGCAGTACTTC.

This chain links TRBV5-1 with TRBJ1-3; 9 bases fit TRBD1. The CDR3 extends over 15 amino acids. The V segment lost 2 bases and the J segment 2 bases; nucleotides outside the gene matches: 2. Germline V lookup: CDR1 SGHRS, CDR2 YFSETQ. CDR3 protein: CASSLQGAAGNTIYF. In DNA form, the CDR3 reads TGCGCCAGCAGCTTACAGGGGGCTGCTGGAAACACCATATATTTT.

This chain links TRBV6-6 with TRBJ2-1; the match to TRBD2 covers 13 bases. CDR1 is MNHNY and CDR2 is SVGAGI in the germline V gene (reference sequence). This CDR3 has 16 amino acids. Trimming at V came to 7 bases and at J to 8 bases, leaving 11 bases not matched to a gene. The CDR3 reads CASTLPTSGGAHEQFF. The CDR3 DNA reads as TGTGCCAGCACCCTACCTACTAGCGGGGGGGCGCATGAGCAGTTCTTC.

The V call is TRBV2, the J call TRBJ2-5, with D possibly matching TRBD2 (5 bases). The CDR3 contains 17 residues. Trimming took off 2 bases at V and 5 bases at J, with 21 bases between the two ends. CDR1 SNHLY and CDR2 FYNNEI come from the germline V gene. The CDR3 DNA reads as TGTGCCAGCAGTGAAAACTCCGCGGCAGCGAGGGTGGAGACCCAGTACTTC. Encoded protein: CASSENSAAARVETQYF.

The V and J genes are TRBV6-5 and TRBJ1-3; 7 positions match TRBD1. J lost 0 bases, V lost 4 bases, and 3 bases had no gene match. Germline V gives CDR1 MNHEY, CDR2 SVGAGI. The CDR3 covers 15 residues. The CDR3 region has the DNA TGTGCCAGCAGTTCGGACAGGAGCTCTGGAAACACCATATATTTT. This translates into CASSSDRSSGNTIYF.

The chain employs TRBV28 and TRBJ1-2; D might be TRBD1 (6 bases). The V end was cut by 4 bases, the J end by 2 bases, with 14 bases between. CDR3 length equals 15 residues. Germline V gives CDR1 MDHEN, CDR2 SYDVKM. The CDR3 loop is CASSSPTRGNYGYTF. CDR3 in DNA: TGTGCCAGCAGTTCCCCTACCAGGGGAAACTATGGCTACACCTTC.

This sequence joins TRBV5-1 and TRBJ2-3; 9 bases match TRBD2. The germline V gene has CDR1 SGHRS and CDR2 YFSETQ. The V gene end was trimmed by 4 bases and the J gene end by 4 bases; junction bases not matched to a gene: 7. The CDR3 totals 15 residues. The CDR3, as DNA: TGCGCCAGCAGCCTCCTAGCGGGGAAGGCAGATACGCAGTATTTT. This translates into CASSLLAGKADTQYF.

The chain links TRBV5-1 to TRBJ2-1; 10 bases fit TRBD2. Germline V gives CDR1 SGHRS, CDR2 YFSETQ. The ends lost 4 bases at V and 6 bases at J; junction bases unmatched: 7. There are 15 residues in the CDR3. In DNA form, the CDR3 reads TGCGCCAGCAGCCTAGGACTAGCGGTAGGCAATGAGCAGTTCTTC. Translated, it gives CASSLGLAVGNEQFF.

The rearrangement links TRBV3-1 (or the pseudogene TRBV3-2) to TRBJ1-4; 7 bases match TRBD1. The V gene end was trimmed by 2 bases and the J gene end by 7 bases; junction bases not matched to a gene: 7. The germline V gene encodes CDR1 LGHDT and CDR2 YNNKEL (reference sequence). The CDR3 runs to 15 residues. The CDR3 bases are TGTGCCAGCAGCCAAACAGGGGCGGTGGGTGAAAAACTGTTTTTT. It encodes CASSQTGAVGEKLFF.

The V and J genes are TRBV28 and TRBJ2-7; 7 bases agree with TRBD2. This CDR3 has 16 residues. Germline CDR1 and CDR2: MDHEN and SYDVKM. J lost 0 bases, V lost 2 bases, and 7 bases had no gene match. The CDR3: CASSLGRDYLSYEQYF. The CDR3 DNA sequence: TGTGCCAGCAGTTTAGGACGGGACTACCTCTCCTACGAGCAGTACTTC.

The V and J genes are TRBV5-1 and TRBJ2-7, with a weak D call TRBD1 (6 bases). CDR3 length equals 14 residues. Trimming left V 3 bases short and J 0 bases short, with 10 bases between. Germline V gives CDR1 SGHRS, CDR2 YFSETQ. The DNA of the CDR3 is TGCGCCAGCAGCTACGGGACAAGCTCCTACGAGCAGTACTTC. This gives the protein CASSYGTSSYEQYF.